The source of this T cell receptor beta chain is a study of T and B cells in COVID-19 patients. By sample share, this clonotype is medium-sized. From blood, roughly 220-550 ng of genomic DNA served as TRB template. BIOMED2 TRB-A/B primer pools were used in multiplex TRB PCR. One entry per CDR3 protein results from TCRdb running MiXCR on the multiplex PCR reads. Of some 7,800 distinct CDR3 sequences listed, about a quarter were seen once; the top ten hold around 6.4%. V was cut by 5 bases and J by 1 base, with 15 bases left in between. The CDR3 covers 15 residues. The V gene's germline CDR1 is MNHEY and CDR2 SMNVEV (reference sequence).

The clonotype was recovered from a human donor who had recovered from COVID-19. This chain joins TRBV27 and TRBJ2-7, with D tentatively TRBD1 (6 bases). Sequencing was done on a sample of blood. The CDR3 DNA is TGTGCCAGCAGTCCGACAGGTAAAGCATCCTACGAGCAGTACTTC. The encoded protein is CASSPTGKASYEQYF.